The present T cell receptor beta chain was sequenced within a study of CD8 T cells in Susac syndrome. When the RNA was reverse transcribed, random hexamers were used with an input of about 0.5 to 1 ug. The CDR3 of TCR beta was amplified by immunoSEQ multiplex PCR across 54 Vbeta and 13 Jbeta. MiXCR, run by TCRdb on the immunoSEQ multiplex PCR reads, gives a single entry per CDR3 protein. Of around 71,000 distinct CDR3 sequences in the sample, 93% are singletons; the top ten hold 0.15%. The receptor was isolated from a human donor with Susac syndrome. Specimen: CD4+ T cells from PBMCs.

The CDR3 DNA is TGCGCCAGCAGCTCAGCCCCAGGGCAGGGGGAGACCCAGTACTTC. Its protein is CASSSAPGQGETQYF. J is TRBJ2-5 and V is TRBV5-1; perhaps TRBD1 as D (6 bases). The V end was cut by 3 bases, the J end by 5 bases, with 17 bases between. The CDR3 has 15 residues. The V gene's germline CDR1 is SGHRS and CDR2 YFSETQ.